A selection of T cell receptor beta chains follows, all from one sample in a study of cytomegalovirus exposure and HLA in healthy donors. Method: immunoSEQ multiplex PCR; TCRdb's copy keeps in-frame clones and lacks some. The sample holds about 95,000 clones, around 71% seen once. Sequencing was done on a sample of PBMCs. The receptors were sampled from a man aged 55 to 70 in good health and CMV-seronegative. Each CDR3 is given without its conserved first and last residue.

CDR3: ATSRVPTGGLENTIY; V: TRBV15
CDR3: ASSLGDTAGANVLT; V: TRBV5-1
CDR3: ASSLQVAGGNEQF; V: TRBV7-2
CDR3: ASSSLSGRGAGELF; V: TRBV11-2
CDR3: ASSRTSGTGASEQY; V: TRBV28
CDR3: ATKQGGSADVQETQY; V: TRBV19
CDR3: ASGPDYKETQY; V: TRBV6-1
CDR3: ATDRAGGHNEQF; V: TRBV6-1
CDR3: ASLRGGTEAF; V: TRBV2
CDR3: ASSSWVAGSFEQF; V: TRBV27
CDR3: ASSPTGEVTYEQY; V: TRBV27
CDR3: ASSWRGEQY; V: TRBV28
CDR3: SARWGVEQY; V: TRBV20-1
CDR3: ALEAGTGVFYNSPLH; V: TRBV30
CDR3: ASSWAGTADTQY; V: TRBV5-1
CDR3: ASGSEGTGDEKLF; V: TRBV28
CDR3: ASNQQTKNYGYT; V: TRBV19
CDR3: ASRGGTVSTDTQY; V: TRBV11-2
CDR3: ASSLSSYEQY; V: TRBV5-6
CDR3: ASSHGSSAGELF; V: TRBV4-3
CDR3: SVNRDSNEKLF; V: TRBV29-1
CDR3: ASGTGTASYEQY; V: TRBV28
CDR3: ASSEWGVQPQH; V: TRBV10-1
CDR3: ASLAGADAGELF; V: TRBV6-1
CDR3: ASSFNGRAVRNEQF; V: TRBV5-1
CDR3: ASSSQGVPGGYT; V: TRBV9
CDR3: ASSLSSGRVGGKETQY; V: TRBV5-1
CDR3: ASSLPVTGSNEKLF; V: TRBV5-1
CDR3: ASKLQGGQETQY; V: TRBV5-1
CDR3: ASAYSYQETQY; V: TRBV27
CDR3: ASSRTGGIVVGQPQH; V: TRBV28
CDR3: ASSGGTGGTGANVLT; V: TRBV5-1
CDR3: ASSDPQSGGSTDTQY; V: TRBV10-2
CDR3: ASSLGELRGTEAF; V: TRBV7-8
CDR3: ASSSRQALNTEAF; V: TRBV7-8
CDR3: AISGLADNEQF; V: TRBV10-3
CDR3: ASSSGRETQY; V: TRBV2